A selection of T cell receptor beta chains follows, all from one sample in a study of vaccination effects on CD4 cells after COVID-19. The table came from immunoSEQ multiplex PCR; TCRdb's copy has only in-frame clones and leaves some out. The table shows some 69,000 clones, with around 74% occurring only once. The antigens for these receptors are not known. Material: CD4+ T cells from PBMCs cultured with HCoV-NL63 spike peptides, obtained before COVID-19 vaccination. The receptors originated from a human donor who received a COVID-19 vaccine. Both conserved end residues are part of each CDR3. D genes are given only for firm matches. A clone size is listed for some rows: how often the clone was seen (once, few, many), or a class if it is expanded.

>.|.|TRBJ2-6|TRBV3-1/TRBV3-2
TGTGCCAGCAGCGATGACGGGGCTGGGGCCAACGTCCTGACTTTC
CASSDDGAGANVLTF
>.|.|TRBJ1-1|TRBV7-2
TGTGCCAGCAGCCGCAGCGTAGAGAACACTGAAGCTTTCTTT
CASSRSVENTEAFF
>.|.|TRBJ1-1|TRBV29-1
TGCAGCGTTGGACACCTGAACACTGAAGCTTTCTTT
CSVGHLNTEAFF
>.|.|TRBJ1-2|TRBV30
TGTGCCTGGAGTGTAATGGGGGGACCCGACTATGGCTACACCTTC
CAWSVMGGPDYGYTF
>.|.|TRBJ1-5|TRBV10-3
TGTGCCATCAGTGACCTCGCTCCCCAAAGCAATCAGCCCCAGCATTTT
CAISDLAPQSNQPQHF
>.|.|TRBJ2-5|TRBV7-3
TGTGCCAGCAGCCGGGACGGGGGCACGGAGACCCAGTACTTC
CASSRDGGTETQYF
>TRBD2|.|TRBJ2-2|TRBV7-9
TGTGCCAGCAGCTTAGTGGTTCTAGCGGGGGCGAACACCGGGGAGCTGTTTTTT
CASSLVVLAGANTGELFF
>TRBD1|.|TRBJ1-2|TRBV6-2/TRBV6-3
TGTGCCAGCAGTTACCCTCGGACAGGGGGAGGCTACACCTTC
CASSYPRTGGGYTF
>TRBD1|.|TRBJ2-5|TRBV18
TGTGCCAGCTCACCACCGCGAAGGGGGCCCTTAGGAGAGACCCAGTACTTC
CASSPPRRGPLGETQYF
>TRBD1|once|TRBJ1-6|TRBV4-3
TGCGCCAGCAGCCAAACCGGGACAGGGAATTCACCCCTCCACTTT
CASSQTGTGNSPLHF
>.|.|TRBJ2-5|TRBV6-5
TGTGCCAGCAGTTACTCCCGCTCACGAGGGGAGACCCAGTACTTC
CASSYSRSRGETQYF
>.|.|TRBJ1-1|TRBV7-2
TGTGCCAGCAGCTTAGCCAATTTCGCGTATGACACTGAAGCTTTCTTT
CASSLANFAYDTEAFF
>.|.|TRBJ1-6|TRBV6-5
TGTGCCAGCAGATTGGGTCGCTCACCCCTCCACTTT
CASRLGRSPLHF
>.|.|TRBJ1-4|TRBV20-1
TGCAGTGCTAGGCAAGGTGAAAAACTGTTTTTT
CSARQGEKLFF
>TRBD2|.|TRBJ2-1|TRBV5-1
TGCGCCAGCAGCTTGCTTTTAGCGGGGGAGGTGTTCTTC
CASSLLLAGEVFF
>.|.|TRBJ1-2|TRBV28
TGTGCCAGCAGTGCCCCCTTGGGGGGCAAAGAGGGCTATGGCTACACCTTC
CASSAPLGGKEGYGYTF
>.|few|TRBJ1-2|TRBV6-5
TGTGCCAGCAGTTCCTGGGGGGAAAAGGTTGGCTACACCTTC
CASSSWGEKVGYTF
>.|.|TRBJ1-1|TRBV5-1
TGCGCCAGCAGCCTAGGTGGGGAAAGGGAAGCTTTCTTT
CASSLGGEREAFF
>.|.|TRBJ1-1|TRBV29-1
TGCAGCTCGCGTAAGCTTAACACTGAAGCTTTCTTT
CSSRKLNTEAFF
>.|.|TRBJ1-2|TRBV18
TGTGCCAGCTCAAATACAGGGCCCCACTATGGCTACACCTTC
CASSNTGPHYGYTF
>.|few|TRBJ1-5|TRBV28
TGTGCCAGCAGCTCAGGATTCAATCAGCCCCAGCATTTT
CASSSGFNQPQHF
>.|.|TRBJ1-3|TRBV7-2
TGTGCCAGCAGCTTAGGCGCCTTCTCTGGAAACACCATATATTTT
CASSLGAFSGNTIYF
>TRBD2|.|TRBJ2-5|TRBV9
TGTGCCAGCAGCGTAGATGTTGGCGGGGGGGCGTGGACCCAGTACTTC
CASSVDVGGGAWTQYF
>.|.|TRBJ1-4|TRBV27
TGTGCCAGCAGTTTACTCGGAGATGATGAAAAACTGTTTTTT
CASSLLGDDEKLFF
>.|.|TRBJ1-4|TRBV6-1
TGTGCCAGCAGTGAACGCCCCTTATACGACGGTACTGAAAAACTGTTTTTT
CASSERPLYDGTEKLFF
>.|.|TRBJ1-1|TRBV5-1
TGCGCCAGCAGCCTCACGGGACACTCCAACACTGAAGCTTTCTTT
CASSLTGHSNTEAFF
>.|.|TRBJ1-5|TRBV15
TGTGCCACCAGCCCCTGGGGGCCGGGCAATCAGCCCCAGCATTTT
CATSPWGPGNQPQHF
>.|.|TRBJ1-2|TRBV19
TGTGCCAGTAGTGCCCGACAGAGCCCTAACTATGGCTACACCTTC
CASSARQSPNYGYTF
>.|.|TRBJ1-3|TRBV5-1
TGCGCCAGCGCTAGTGCTTTTGGAAACACCATATATTTT
CASASAFGNTIYF
>.|.|TRBJ1-5|TRBV19
TGTGCCAGTACCCTCGGACGGCAGCCCCAGCATTTT
CASTLGRQPQHF
>.|once|TRBJ2-4|TRBV28
TGTGCCAGCAGGGAGGGGGGGGTAAGCAAAAACATTCAGTACTTC
CASREGGVSKNIQYF
>TRBD1|.|TRBJ2-1|TRBV5-1
TGCGCCAGCAGCTCGACAGGGGATATATCCTACAATGAGCAGTTCTTC
CASSSTGDISYNEQFF
>.|.|TRBJ1-2|TRBV10-3
TGTGCCATCAGTGAGTCGGCGGCAGGGTATGGCTACACCTTC
CAISESAAGYGYTF
>TRBD1|.|TRBJ1-1|TRBV28
TGTGCCAGCAGGGACAGGGTAAAGAACACTGAAGCTTTCTTT
CASRDRVKNTEAFF
>TRBD2|.|TRBJ2-2|TRBV2
TGTGCCAGCAGTGGATTTCCTAGCGGGGGGGCATCTAGCACCGGGGAGCTGTTTTTT
CASSGFPSGGASSTGELFF
>TRBD1|.|TRBJ2-1|TRBV6-5
TGTGCCAGCAGTTACTCTCTAGGGACAGGCTACGAGCAGTTCTTC
CASSYSLGTGYEQFF
>.|.|TRBJ2-2|TRBV29-1
TGCAGCGTTGAAGATCGATCTTCTCGAACACCGAACACCGGGGAGCTGTTTTTT
CSVEDRSSRTPNTGELFF
>TRBD1|.|TRBJ1-2|TRBV2
TGTGCCAGCAGTATGGACAGGGGGCGGTCTTATGGCTACACCTTC
CASSMDRGRSYGYTF
>.|.|TRBJ1-2|TRBV4-1
TGCGCCAGCGCCCGGGACACCGAGAACTATGGCTACACCTTC
CASARDTENYGYTF
>TRBD1|.|TRBJ1-2|TRBV24-1
TGTGCCACCAGTGACCCCGACAGGGGCTATGGCTACACCTTC
CATSDPDRGYGYTF
>TRBD2|.|TRBJ2-1|TRBV3-1/TRBV3-2
TGTGCCAGCAGCCAAGGGGATCTAGCGGGGGCGGGGGAGCAGTTCTTC
CASSQGDLAGAGEQFF
>.|few|TRBJ1-5|TRBV6-6
TGTGCCAGCAGTTACTCGCCGAATAGCAATCAGCCCCAGCATTTT
CASSYSPNSNQPQHF
>.|.|TRBJ1-1|TRBV24-1
TGTGCCACCAGCAAAAGCGCGAACACTGAAGCTTTCTTT
CATSKSANTEAFF